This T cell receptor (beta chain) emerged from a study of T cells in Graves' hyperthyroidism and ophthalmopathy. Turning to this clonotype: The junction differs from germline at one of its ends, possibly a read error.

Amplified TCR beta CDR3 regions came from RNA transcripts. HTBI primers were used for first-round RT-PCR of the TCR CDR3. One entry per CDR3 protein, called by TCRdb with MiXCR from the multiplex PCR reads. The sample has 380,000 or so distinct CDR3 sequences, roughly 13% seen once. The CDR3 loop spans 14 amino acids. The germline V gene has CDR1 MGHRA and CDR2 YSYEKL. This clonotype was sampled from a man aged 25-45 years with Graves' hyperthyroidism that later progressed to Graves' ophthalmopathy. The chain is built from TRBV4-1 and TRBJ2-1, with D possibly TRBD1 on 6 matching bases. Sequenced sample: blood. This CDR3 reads CASSEEAGDNEQFF. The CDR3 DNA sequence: TGCGCCAGCAGCGAAGAGGCAGGGGACAATGAGCAGTTCTTC.